These T cell receptor beta chains were read from a single sample in a study of Ad26.COV2.S vaccination and SARS-CoV-2 variants. Generated by immunoSEQ multiplex PCR, the TCRdb table keeps only in-frame clones and is missing some. The sample records about 350,000 clones, around nine tenths being singletons. This specimen consisted of peripheral blood, obtained in a trial of Ad26.COV2.S vaccine versus placebo. These receptors were collected from a person aged 18-60 years who received the Ad26.COV2.S COVID-19 vaccine or a placebo. The CDR3 runs from the conserved cysteine through the conserved F or W. Each record gives: clone size, CDR3 length, D gene, V gene, J gene, CDR3 protein, CDR3 DNA. A D gene is named only where the DNA matches it firmly. A row's size may be missing; if present it is once, few, many or a size class.

clone_size: .; cdr3_length: 14; d_call: TRBD1; v_call: TRBV5-4; j_call: TRBJ1-2; cdr3_aa: CASSSGTDLNGYTF; cdr3_nt: TGTGCCAGCAGCTCGGGGACAGATTTAAATGGCTACACCTTC
clone_size: .; cdr3_length: 15; d_call: .; v_call: TRBV2; j_call: TRBJ1-5; cdr3_aa: CASSGGFNSNQPQHF; cdr3_nt: TGTGCCAGCAGTGGAGGGTTCAATAGCAATCAGCCCCAGCATTTT
clone_size: once; cdr3_length: 16; d_call: .; v_call: TRBV19; j_call: TRBJ2-3; cdr3_aa: CASRTSNPAFTDTQYF; cdr3_nt: TGTGCCAGTAGAACCTCTAACCCGGCCTTCACAGATACGCAGTATTTT
clone_size: .; cdr3_length: 16; d_call: .; v_call: TRBV6-1; j_call: TRBJ1-5; cdr3_aa: CASSERGTVINQPQHF; cdr3_nt: TGTGCCAGCAGTGAAAGAGGGACTGTCATCAATCAGCCCCAGCATTTT
clone_size: .; cdr3_length: 14; d_call: .; v_call: TRBV28; j_call: TRBJ2-1; cdr3_aa: CASSLYLGGNEQFF; cdr3_nt: TGTGCCAGCAGTTTATACCTAGGGGGCAATGAGCAGTTCTTC
clone_size: .; cdr3_length: 14; d_call: TRBD2; v_call: TRBV5-1; j_call: TRBJ2-5; cdr3_aa: CASSPGGAGETQYF; cdr3_nt: TGCGCCAGCAGCCCCGGGGGGGCGGGGGAGACCCAGTACTTC
clone_size: .; cdr3_length: 13; d_call: TRBD2; v_call: TRBV5-4; j_call: TRBJ2-7; cdr3_aa: CASSTGLDYEQYF; cdr3_nt: TGTGCCAGCAGCACGGGACTAGACTACGAGCAGTACTTC
clone_size: once; cdr3_length: 16; d_call: .; v_call: TRBV3-1/TRBV3-2; j_call: TRBJ2-5; cdr3_aa: CASSWRGQMNQETQYF; cdr3_nt: TGTGCCAGCAGCTGGAGGGGGCAAATGAACCAAGAGACCCAGTACTTC
clone_size: .; cdr3_length: 13; d_call: .; v_call: TRBV12-3/TRBV12-4; j_call: TRBJ1-5; cdr3_aa: CASTPSLNQPQHF; cdr3_nt: TGTGCCAGCACCCCGTCTTTAAATCAGCCCCAGCATTTT
clone_size: .; cdr3_length: 13; d_call: .; v_call: TRBV6-2/TRBV6-3; j_call: TRBJ2-7; cdr3_aa: CASSYWRRNEQYF; cdr3_nt: TGTGCCAGCAGTTACTGGCGGCGGAACGAGCAGTACTTC
clone_size: .; cdr3_length: 14; d_call: .; v_call: TRBV7-9; j_call: TRBJ2-5; cdr3_aa: CASSKSSRLGTQYF; cdr3_nt: TGTGCCAGCAGCAAGAGTTCCAGATTGGGCACCCAGTACTTC
clone_size: .; cdr3_length: 15; d_call: .; v_call: TRBV18; j_call: TRBJ1-1; cdr3_aa: CASSPPMGGNTEAFF; cdr3_nt: TGTGCCAGCTCACCGCCTATGGGGGGGAACACTGAAGCTTTCTTT
clone_size: .; cdr3_length: 17; d_call: TRBD1; v_call: TRBV27; j_call: TRBJ2-7; cdr3_aa: CASSGTGGGVGSYEQYF; cdr3_nt: TGTGCCAGCAGTGGGACAGGGGGCGGCGTTGGATCCTACGAGCAGTACTTC
clone_size: .; cdr3_length: 13; d_call: .; v_call: TRBV28; j_call: TRBJ1-2; cdr3_aa: CASSFPLAEGYTF; cdr3_nt: TGTGCCAGCAGTTTTCCGCTTGCCGAGGGCTACACCTTC